These 8 T cell receptor beta chains were sequenced from one sample in a study of blood T cells in healthy people across ages. A second about 7 to 11 cycle PCR used barcoded and J-beta primers. MiXCR was run by TCRdb on the 5' RACE reads, yielding one entry per CDR3 protein. The table has about 590,000 distinct CDR3 sequences, 25% to 30% seen once. Sequences were obtained from blood. The receptors were sampled from a woman older than 75 in good health.

CDR3 in DNA: TGTGCCTGGGGACAGGGGAATCAGCCCCAGCATTTT. It codes for CAWGQGNQPQHF. The chain combines TRBV30 with TRBJ1-5, with 9 bases fitting TRBD1. The CDR3 loop spans 12 amino acids. J lost 4 bases, V lost 5 bases, and 0 bases had no gene match. Germline values: CDR1 GTSNPN, CDR2 SVGIG (reference sequence).

This clonotype was observed many times. The V call is TRBV18, the J call TRBJ2-7; TRBD2 agrees at 9 bases. The ends lost 2 bases at V and 6 bases at J; junction bases unmatched: 8. This CDR3 has 15 amino acids. From germline, CDR1 is KGHSH and CDR2 LQKENI. CDR3 sequence reads: CASSPVAGGAIEQYF. The DNA of the CDR3 is TGTGCCAGCTCACCAGTTGCGGGGGGGGCTATCGAGCAGTACTTC.

This clonotype showed up many times. The chain employs TRBV27 and TRBJ2-7; D perhaps matches TRBD2 (5 bases). CDR3 length equals 16 residues. The germline gives CDR1 MNHEY, CDR2 SMNVEV (reference sequence). V was clipped by 6 bases and J by 0 bases, with 18 bases between them. The CDR3 bases are TGTGCCAGCAGACCAGGCCGGCGGGCGAGCTCCTACGAGCAGTACTTC. Its protein product is CASRPGRRASSYEQYF.

Ten or more counts support this clonotype. V usage is TRBV5-5 and J usage is TRBJ2-7; 12 bases fit TRBD1. The V segment lost 4 bases and the J segment 7 bases; nucleotides outside the gene matches: 9. CDR1 SGHKS and CDR2 YYEKEE come from the germline V gene (reference sequence). The CDR3 has 15 amino acids. The chain's CDR3 is CASSRPGQGAREQYF. The CDR3 DNA follows: TGTGCCAGCAGCCGACCGGGACAGGGGGCGAGGGAGCAGTACTTC.

This chain uses TRBV20-1 with TRBJ2-7; no clear D gene. The V gene lost 0 bases and the J gene lost 5 bases, with 5 bases spanning the gap. The CDR3 has 11 residues. The V gene's germline CDR1 is DFQATT and CDR2 SNEGSKA (reference sequence). CDR3 sequence: CSARDKDEQYF. CDR3 nucleotides: TGCAGTGCTAGAGACAAAGACGAGCAGTACTTC.

This clonotype was counted many times. V gene TRBV3-1 combines with J gene TRBJ2-1; a weak D match, TRBD1 (6 bases). The CDR3 consists of 14 residues. Germline CDR1 is LGHDT and CDR2 is YNNKEL (reference sequence). The V end lost 2 bases, the J end lost 5 bases, and 10 bases lay between the germline ends. CDR3: CASSQNREDNEQFF. The CDR3 DNA follows: TGTGCCAGCAGCCAAAACAGGGAAGACAATGAGCAGTTCTTC.

The table lists this clonotype with many counts. J is TRBJ2-5 and V is TRBV12-3 or TRBV12-4, with D uncertain. V lost 3 bases and J lost 5, with 7 bases in between. CDR3 length: 12 residues. In nucleotides, the CDR3 is TGTGCCAGCAGTTTGTTTGGGGAGACCCAGTACTTC. Protein product: CASSLFGETQYF.

This clonotype was seen repeatedly, ten times or more. The chain is built from TRBV11-2 and TRBJ2-7; 7 bases are a match to TRBD1. CDR3 length: 15 amino acids. V lost 0 bases, J lost 4 bases, and 6 bases stayed unmatched. Looked up from germline, CDR1 is SGHAT and CDR2 is FQNNGV. Here the CDR3 reads CASSLELGGAYEQYF. CDR3 bases: TGTGCCAGCAGCTTAGAACTAGGGGGCGCGTACGAGCAGTACTTC.